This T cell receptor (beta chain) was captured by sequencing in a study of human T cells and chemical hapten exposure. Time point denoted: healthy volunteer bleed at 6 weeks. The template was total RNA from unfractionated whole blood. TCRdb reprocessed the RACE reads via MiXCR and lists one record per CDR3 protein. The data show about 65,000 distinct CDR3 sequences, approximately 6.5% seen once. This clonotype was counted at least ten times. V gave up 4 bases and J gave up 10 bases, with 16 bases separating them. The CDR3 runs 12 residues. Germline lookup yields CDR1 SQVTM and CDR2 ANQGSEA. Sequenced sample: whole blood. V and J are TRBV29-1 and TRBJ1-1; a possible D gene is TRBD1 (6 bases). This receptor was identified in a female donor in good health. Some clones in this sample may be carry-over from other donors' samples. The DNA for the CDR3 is TGCAGCGTTGCCGGGACATTCGGTGGAGCTTTCTTT. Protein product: CSVAGTFGGAFF.